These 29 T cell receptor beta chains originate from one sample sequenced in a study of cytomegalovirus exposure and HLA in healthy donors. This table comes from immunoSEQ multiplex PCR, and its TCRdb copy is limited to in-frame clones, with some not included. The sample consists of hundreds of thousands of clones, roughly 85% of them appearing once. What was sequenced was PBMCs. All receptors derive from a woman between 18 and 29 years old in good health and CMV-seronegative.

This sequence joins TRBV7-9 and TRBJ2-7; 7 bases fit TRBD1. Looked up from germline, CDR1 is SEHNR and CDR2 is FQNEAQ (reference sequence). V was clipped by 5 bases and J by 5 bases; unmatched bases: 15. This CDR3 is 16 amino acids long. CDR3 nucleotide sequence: TGTGCCAGCAGCAACGACAGGGAGTGGGGCAACAACGAGCAGTACTTC. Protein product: CASSNDREWGNNEQYF.

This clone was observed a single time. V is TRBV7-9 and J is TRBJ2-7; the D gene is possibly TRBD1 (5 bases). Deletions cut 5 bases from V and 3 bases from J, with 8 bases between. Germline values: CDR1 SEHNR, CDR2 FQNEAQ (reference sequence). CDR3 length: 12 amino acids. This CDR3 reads CASSVDSYEQYF. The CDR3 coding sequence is TGTGCCAGCAGCGTCGACAGCTACGAGCAGTACTTC.

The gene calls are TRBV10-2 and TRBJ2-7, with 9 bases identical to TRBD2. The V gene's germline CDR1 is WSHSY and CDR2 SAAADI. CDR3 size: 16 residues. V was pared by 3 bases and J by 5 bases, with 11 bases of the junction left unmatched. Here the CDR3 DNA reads TGCGCCAGCAGTGACTGGCGGGAGGGCCCTTCCGACGAGCAGTACTTC. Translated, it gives CASSDWREGPSDEQYF.

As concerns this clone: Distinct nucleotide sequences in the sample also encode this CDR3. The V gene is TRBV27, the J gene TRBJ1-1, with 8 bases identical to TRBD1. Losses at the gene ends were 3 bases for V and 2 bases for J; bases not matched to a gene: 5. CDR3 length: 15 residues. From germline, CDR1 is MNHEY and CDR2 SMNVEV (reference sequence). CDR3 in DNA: TGTGCCAGCAGTTTCAGACAGGGGAGAAACACTGAAGCTTTCTTT. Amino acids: CASSFRQGRNTEAFF.

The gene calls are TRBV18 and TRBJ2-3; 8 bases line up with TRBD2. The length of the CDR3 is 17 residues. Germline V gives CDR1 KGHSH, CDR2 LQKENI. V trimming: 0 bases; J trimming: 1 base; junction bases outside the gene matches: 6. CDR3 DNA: TGTGCCAGCTCACCACCTAGAGCGGGGGCCCGCACAGATACGCAGTATTTT. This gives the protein CASSPPRAGARTDTQYF.

In DNA form, the CDR3 reads TGTGCCAGCAGCTTACGGACAGGGACGGTCGACGAGCAGTACTTC. Translated, it gives CASSLRTGTVDEQYF. The V gene is TRBV7-9, the J gene TRBJ2-7; 8 bases map to TRBD1. This CDR3 comprises 15 residues. V shed 2 bases, J shed 5 bases, and the junction held 8 bases outside the gene matches. Per germline, CDR1 SEHNR and CDR2 FQNEAQ (reference sequence).

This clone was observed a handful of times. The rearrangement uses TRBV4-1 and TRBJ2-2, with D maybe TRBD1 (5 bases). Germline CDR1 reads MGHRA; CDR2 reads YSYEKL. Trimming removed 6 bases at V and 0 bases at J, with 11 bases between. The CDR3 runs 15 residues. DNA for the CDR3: TGCGCCAGCAGAGACGCAGGGACGAACACCGGGGAGCTGTTTTTT. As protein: CASRDAGTNTGELFF.

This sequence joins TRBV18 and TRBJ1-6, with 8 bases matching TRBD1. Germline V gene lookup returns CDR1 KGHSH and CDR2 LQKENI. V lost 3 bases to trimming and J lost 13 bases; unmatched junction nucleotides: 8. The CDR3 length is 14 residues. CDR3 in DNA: TGTGCCAGCTCACCTGGGACAGGACGGAGGCCCCTCCACTTT. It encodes CASSPGTGRRPLHF.

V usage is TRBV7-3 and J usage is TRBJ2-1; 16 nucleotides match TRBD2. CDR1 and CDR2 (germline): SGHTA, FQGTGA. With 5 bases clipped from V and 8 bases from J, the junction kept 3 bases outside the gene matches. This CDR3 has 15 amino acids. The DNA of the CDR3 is TGTGCCAGCAGCCAGGGGACTAGCGGGAGGGATGAGCAGTTCTTC. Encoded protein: CASSQGTSGRDEQFF.

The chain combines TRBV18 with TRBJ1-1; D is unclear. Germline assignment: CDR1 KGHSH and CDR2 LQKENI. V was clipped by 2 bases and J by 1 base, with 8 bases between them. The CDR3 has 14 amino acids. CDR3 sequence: CASSPFPQNTEAFF. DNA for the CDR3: TGTGCCAGCTCACCATTTCCCCAGAACACTGAAGCTTTCTTT.

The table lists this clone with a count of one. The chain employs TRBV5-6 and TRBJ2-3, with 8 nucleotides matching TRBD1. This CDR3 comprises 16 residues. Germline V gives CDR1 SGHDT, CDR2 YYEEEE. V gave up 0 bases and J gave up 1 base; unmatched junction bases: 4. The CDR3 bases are TGTGCCAGCAGCTTGGGCAGGGGGCGAGGCACAGATACGCAGTATTTT. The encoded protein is CASSLGRGRGTDTQYF.

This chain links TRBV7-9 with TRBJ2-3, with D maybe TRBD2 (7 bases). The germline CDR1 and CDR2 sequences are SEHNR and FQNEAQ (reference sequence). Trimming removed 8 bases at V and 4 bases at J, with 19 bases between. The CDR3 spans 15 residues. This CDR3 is CASGEGGGPADTQYF. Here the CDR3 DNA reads TGTGCCAGCGGGGAAGGGGGAGGGCCAGCAGATACGCAGTATTTT.

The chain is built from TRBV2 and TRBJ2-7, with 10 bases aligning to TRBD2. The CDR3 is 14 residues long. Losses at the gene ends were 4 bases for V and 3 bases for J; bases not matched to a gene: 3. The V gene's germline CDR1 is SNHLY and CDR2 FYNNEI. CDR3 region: CASSGTSGNYEQYF. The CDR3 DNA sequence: TGTGCCAGCAGTGGTACTAGCGGGAACTACGAGCAGTACTTC.

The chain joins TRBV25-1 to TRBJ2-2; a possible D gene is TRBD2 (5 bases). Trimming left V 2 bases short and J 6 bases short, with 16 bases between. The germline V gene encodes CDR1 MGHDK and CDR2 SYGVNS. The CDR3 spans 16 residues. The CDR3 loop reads CASSENREITPGELFF. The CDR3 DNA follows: TGTGCCAGCAGTGAAAACCGGGAAATTACTCCCGGGGAGCTGTTTTTT.

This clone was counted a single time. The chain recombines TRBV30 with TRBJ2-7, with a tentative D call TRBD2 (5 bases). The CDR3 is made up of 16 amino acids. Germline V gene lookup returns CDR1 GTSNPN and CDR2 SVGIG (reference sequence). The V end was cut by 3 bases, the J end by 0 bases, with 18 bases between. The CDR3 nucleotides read TGTGCCTGGAGAGCACCCTTTAGCGTGAGCTCCTACGAGCAGTACTTC. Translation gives CAWRAPFSVSSYEQYF.

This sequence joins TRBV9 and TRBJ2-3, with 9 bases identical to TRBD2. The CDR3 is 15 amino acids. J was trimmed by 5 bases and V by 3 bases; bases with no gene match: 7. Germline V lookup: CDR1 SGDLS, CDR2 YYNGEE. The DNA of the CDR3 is TGTGCCAGCAGCGATAGCGGGAGTCAGGGAGATACGCAGTATTTT. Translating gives CASSDSGSQGDTQYF.

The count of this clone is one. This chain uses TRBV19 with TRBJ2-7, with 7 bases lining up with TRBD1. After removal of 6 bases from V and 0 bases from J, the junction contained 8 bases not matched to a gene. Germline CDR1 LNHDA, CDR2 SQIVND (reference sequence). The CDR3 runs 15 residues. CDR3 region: CASRPAWDSSYEQYF. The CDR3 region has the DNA TGTGCCAGTAGGCCCGCTTGGGACAGCTCCTACGAGCAGTACTTC. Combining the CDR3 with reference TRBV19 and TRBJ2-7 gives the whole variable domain DGGITQSPKYLFRKEGQNVTLSCEQNLNHDAMYWYRQDPGQGLRLIYYSQIVNDFQKGDIAEGYSVSREKKESFPLTVTSAQKNPTAFYLCASRPAWDSSYEQYFGPGTRLTVT.

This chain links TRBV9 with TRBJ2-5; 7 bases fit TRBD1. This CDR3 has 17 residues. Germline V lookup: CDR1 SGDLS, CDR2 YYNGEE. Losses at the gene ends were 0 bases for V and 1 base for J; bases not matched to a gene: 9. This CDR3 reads CASSVGSVGQPQETQYF. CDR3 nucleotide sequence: TGTGCCAGCAGCGTAGGGTCCGTGGGACAGCCCCAAGAGACCCAGTACTTC. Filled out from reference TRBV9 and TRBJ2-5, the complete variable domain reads DSGVTQTPKHLITATGQRVTLRCSPRSGDLSVYWYQQSLDQGLQFLIQYYNGEERAKGNILERFSAQQFPDLHSELNLSSLELGDSALYFCASSVGSVGQPQETQYFGPGTRLLVL.

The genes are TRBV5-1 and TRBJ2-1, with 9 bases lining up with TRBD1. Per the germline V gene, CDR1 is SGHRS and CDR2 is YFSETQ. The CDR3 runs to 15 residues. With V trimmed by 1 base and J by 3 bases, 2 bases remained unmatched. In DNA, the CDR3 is TGCGCCAGCAGCTTGCTGGGACAGGGCTACAATGAGCAGTTCTTC. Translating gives CASSLLGQGYNEQFF.

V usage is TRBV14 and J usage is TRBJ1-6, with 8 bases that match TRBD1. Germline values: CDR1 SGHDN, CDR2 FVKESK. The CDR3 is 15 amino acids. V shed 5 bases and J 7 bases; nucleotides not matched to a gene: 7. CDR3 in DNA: TGTGCCAGCAGCTTCCGACAGGGGCTAAATTCACCCCTCCACTTT. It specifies CASSFRQGLNSPLHF.

The CDR3 spells CASSIQLAGIEFF. CDR3 bases: TGTGCCAGTAGTATCCAACTAGCGGGCATAGAGTTCTTC. The V gene is TRBV19, the J gene TRBJ2-1; TRBD2 agrees at 9 bases. This CDR3 has 13 residues. Germline trimming cut 3 bases from V and 14 bases from J; bases unmatched to any gene: 8. Germline V CDR1 and CDR2: LNHDA, SQIVND (reference sequence).

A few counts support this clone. CDR3 sequence reads: CASSPDRDTEAFF. The CDR3 DNA reads TGTGCCAGCAGTCCGGACAGGGACACTGAAGCTTTCTTT. The V and J genes are TRBV6-1 and TRBJ1-1; TRBD1 aligns across 8 bases. Losses at the gene ends were 5 bases for V and 3 bases for J; bases not matched to a gene: 2. CDR1 and CDR2 from the germline V gene are MNHNS and SASEGT. CDR3 size: 13 residues.

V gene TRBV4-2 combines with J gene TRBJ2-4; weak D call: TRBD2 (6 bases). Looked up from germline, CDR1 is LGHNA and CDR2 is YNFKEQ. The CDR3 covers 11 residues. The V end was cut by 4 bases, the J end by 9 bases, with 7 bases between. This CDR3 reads CASSRDSIQYF. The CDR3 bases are TGTGCCAGCAGCCGGGACTCCATTCAGTACTTC.

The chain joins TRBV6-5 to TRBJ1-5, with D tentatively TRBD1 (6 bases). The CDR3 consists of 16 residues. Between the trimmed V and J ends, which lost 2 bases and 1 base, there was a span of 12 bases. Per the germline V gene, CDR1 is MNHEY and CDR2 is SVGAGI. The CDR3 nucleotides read TGTGCCAGCAGTTACGCGGGGGCAGGGAGCAATCAGCCCCAGCATTTT. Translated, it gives CASSYAGAGSNQPQHF.

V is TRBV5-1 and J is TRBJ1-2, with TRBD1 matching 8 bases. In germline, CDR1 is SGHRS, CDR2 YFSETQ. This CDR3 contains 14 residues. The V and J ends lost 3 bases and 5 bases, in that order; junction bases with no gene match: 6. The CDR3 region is CASSSQGASYGYTF. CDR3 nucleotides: TGCGCCAGCAGCTCTCAGGGGGCCTCGTATGGCTACACCTTC.

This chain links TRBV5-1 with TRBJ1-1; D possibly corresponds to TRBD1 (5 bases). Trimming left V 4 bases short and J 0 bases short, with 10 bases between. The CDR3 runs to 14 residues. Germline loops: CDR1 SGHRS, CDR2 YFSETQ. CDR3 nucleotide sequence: TGCGCCAGCAGCCCCCGGGGGATGAACACTGAAGCTTTCTTT. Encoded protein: CASSPRGMNTEAFF.

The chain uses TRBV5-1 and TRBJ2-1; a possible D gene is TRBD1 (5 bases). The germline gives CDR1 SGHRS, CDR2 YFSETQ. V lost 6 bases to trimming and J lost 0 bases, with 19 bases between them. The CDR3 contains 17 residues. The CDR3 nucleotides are TGCGCCAGCACCGAATTGGCCTTGGGGCTCTCCTACAATGAGCAGTTCTTC. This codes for CASTELALGLSYNEQFF.

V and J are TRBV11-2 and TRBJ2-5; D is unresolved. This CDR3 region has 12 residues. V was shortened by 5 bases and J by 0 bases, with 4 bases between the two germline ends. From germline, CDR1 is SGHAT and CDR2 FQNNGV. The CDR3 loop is CASSAYQETQYF. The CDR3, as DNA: TGTGCCAGCAGCGCGTACCAAGAGACCCAGTACTTC.

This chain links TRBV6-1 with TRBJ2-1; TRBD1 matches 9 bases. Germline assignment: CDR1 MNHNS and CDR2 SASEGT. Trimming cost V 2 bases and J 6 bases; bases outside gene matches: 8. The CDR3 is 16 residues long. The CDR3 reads CASSEMGQGLINEQFF. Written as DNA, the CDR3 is TGTGCCAGCAGTGAAATGGGACAGGGACTAATCAATGAGCAGTTCTTC.